The 5 T cell receptor beta chains given below trace back to one sample, sequenced in a study of regulatory T cells in long-lasting Graves disease. The sample's time point: newly diagnosed GD, antithyroid drugs for less than 3 months. The TCR library used RNA extracted from PBMCs. iRepertoire HTBI primers and Arm-PCR of CDR3 regions built TCR beta libraries. TCRdb re-called the multiplex PCR reads through MiXCR, storing one row per CDR3 protein. The sample consists of about 420,000 distinct CDR3 sequences, about 15% of them appearing once. These data also formed part of another study, on T cells in Graves' hyperthyroidism and ophthalmopathy.

The sample was peripheral blood mononuclear cells (PBMCs), taken at new diagnosis, from a patient treated with antithyroid drugs. The source of these receptors is a woman aged 18-29 years with Graves disease.

This clonotype was seen a few times. The genes are TRBV20-1 and TRBJ1-4; no definite D call. Trimming removed 2 bases at V and 6 bases at J, with 10 bases between. CDR3 size: 13 residues. Germline assignment: CDR1 DFQATT and CDR2 SNEGSKA (reference sequence). The CDR3 DNA is TGCAGTGCTAGAATACTGAGTCATGAAAAACTGTTTTTT. The encoded protein is CSARILSHEKLFF.

The sample holds many counts of this clonotype. The chain uses TRBV12-3 or TRBV12-4 and TRBJ1-2; D is perhaps TRBD1 (6 bases). The CDR3 runs to 13 residues. Trimming shortened V by 6 bases and J by 5 bases, and 13 bases separated the two germline ends. The CDR3 DNA reads as TGTGCCAGCAGCTTGGACAGCCTTTATGGCTACACCTTC. It specifies CASSLDSLYGYTF.

This clonotype was detected ten times or more. DNA for the CDR3: TGTGCCAGCAGCTTAGTGGCAGGGGGTGGTAGTGAGCAGTTCTTC. Its translation: CASSLVAGGGSEQFF. The rearrangement links TRBV7-9 to TRBJ2-1; 7 bases line up with TRBD1. V trimming: 1 base; J trimming: 9 bases; junction bases outside the gene matches: 9. Germline V lookup: CDR1 SEHNR, CDR2 FQNEAQ (reference sequence). The CDR3 is 15 amino acids.

The table lists this clonotype with many counts. This chain joins TRBV28 and TRBJ2-7; D ambiguous. Per the germline V gene, CDR1 is MDHEN and CDR2 is SYDVKM. The CDR3 runs to 14 residues. V was trimmed by 8 bases and J by 4 bases, leaving 18 bases between them. The CDR3 is CASAEGTVRYEQYF. CDR3 sequence (DNA): TGTGCCAGCGCCGAAGGCACCGTGCGTTACGAGCAGTACTTC.

This clonotype was observed many times. The chain uses TRBV7-3 and TRBJ2-1; D may be TRBD1 (6 bases). Trimming stripped 6 bases from V and 3 bases from J, with 12 bases between. CDR1 and CDR2 (germline): SGHTA, FQGTGA. The CDR3 has 14 amino acids. In DNA form, the CDR3 reads TGTGCCAGCAGTTTATCGGACAGCTACAATGAGCAGTTCTTC. The encoded protein is CASSLSDSYNEQFF.